This TCR beta chain was identified during a study of cytomegalovirus exposure and HLA in healthy donors. Study-level points and caveats: In vitro work confirmed that three CMV-associated chains recognize CMV antigens.

Remarks on this clone: The antigen is undetermined.

Germline V gene data show CDR1 as SQVTM and CDR2 as ANQGSEA. The CDR3 loop spans 12 amino acids. V lost 5 bases, J lost 1 base, and 9 bases lay in between. Data came from immunoSEQ multiplex PCR; TCRdb stores just in-frame clones and leaves some out. This repertoire shows some 250,000 clones, about 92% found once; its top ten account for 3.1%. The clonotype originates from a woman aged 25 to 45 in good health and CMV-seronegative. The material sequenced was PBMCs. The chain recombines TRBV29-1 with TRBJ2-7, with D uncertain. CDR3 DNA: TGCAGCGTTTTGGGCGGATCCTACGAGCAGTACTTC. Protein sequence: CSVLGGSYEQYF.